These 22 T cell receptor beta chains share one sample of origin, sequenced in a study of a mutant IDH1 vaccine in newly diagnosed glioma. Time point: baseline, week 1 (first vaccination visit). Indicated treatment: pre-vaccination baseline after standard-of-care therapy. The table came from immunoSEQ multiplex PCR; TCRdb's copy has only in-frame clones and leaves some out. The sample lists roughly 99,000 clones, about 90% occurring once. The input for sequencing was PBMCs, taken from a glioma patient treated with radiotherapy, temozolomide or both. Every receptor here comes from a woman in her 50s with glioma.

The chain links TRBV28 to TRBJ1-2; no clear D. The length of the CDR3 is 13 residues. Germline CDR1 is MDHEN and CDR2 is SYDVKM. V was shortened by 6 bases and J by 4 bases, with 12 bases between the two germline ends. In DNA form, the CDR3 reads TGTGCCAGCAGCTCCGCGGGCCCCTATGGCTACACCTTC. As protein: CASSSAGPYGYTF.

The V and J genes are TRBV4-1 and TRBJ2-2, with 12 bases aligning to TRBD2. Germline V gene data show CDR1 as MGHRA and CDR2 as YSYEKL. The CDR3 consists of 18 residues. J gave up 5 bases and V 0 bases, and 7 bases lay outside the gene matches. Written as DNA, the CDR3 is TGCGCCAGCAGCCAAGATAAGACTAGCGGGAGAAGAACCGGGGAGCTGTTTTTT. Translation gives CASSQDKTSGRRTGELFF.

This chain connects TRBV2 to TRBJ2-3; 9 bases align to TRBD2. Germline-derived CDR1 and CDR2 are SNHLY and FYNNEI. CDR3 length equals 17 residues. V lost 2 bases and J lost 5; bases outside the gene matches: 11. CDR3 region: CASSEYGLAGVGDTQYF. The CDR3 DNA follows: TGTGCCAGCAGTGAATATGGGTTAGCGGGAGTTGGAGATACGCAGTATTTT.

This clone showed up just once. The genes are TRBV6-5 and TRBJ2-4, with D perhaps assigned TRBD1 or TRBD2 (5 bases each). The CDR3 sequence is 12 residues long. In germline, CDR1 is MNHEY, CDR2 SVGAGI. The V end lost 8 bases, the J end lost 7 bases, and 12 bases lay between the germline ends. The CDR3 DNA is TGTGCCAGCGAGACAGCGGAGAACATTCAGTACTTC. It yields the protein CASETAENIQYF.

V and J are TRBV5-6 and TRBJ1-5, with 7 bases lining up with TRBD1. The V segment lost 5 bases and the J segment 6 bases; nucleotides outside the gene matches: 14. The CDR3 extends over 16 amino acids. Germline CDR1 reads SGHDT; CDR2 reads YYEEEE. The CDR3 protein is CASSLQHGGGGQPQHF. The CDR3 coding sequence is TGTGCCAGCAGTTTGCAACACGGAGGGGGCGGTCAGCCCCAGCATTTT.

V is TRBV11-2 and J is TRBJ1-2; the D gene is possibly TRBD1 (5 bases). V was pared by 2 bases and J by 14 bases, with 15 bases between. Germline V gives CDR1 SGHAT, CDR2 FQNNGV. The CDR3 consists of 12 residues. CDR3 protein: CASSLIGQGKTF. CDR3 DNA sequence: TGTGCCAGCAGCTTAATTGGGCAGGGTAAAACCTTC.

This chain uses TRBV28 with TRBJ2-2; possible D gene TRBD1, 6 bases. This CDR3 has 14 amino acids. Trimming stripped 6 bases from V and 6 bases from J, with 14 bases between. Germline CDR1 MDHEN, CDR2 SYDVKM. In nucleotides, the CDR3 is TGTGCCAGCAGCCCGACAGGAGGACCCGGGGAGCTGTTTTTT. Translating gives CASSPTGGPGELFF.

The V and J genes are TRBV10-2 and TRBJ1-5; D call uncertain. V was cut by 5 bases and J by 0 bases, with 11 bases left in between. Germline CDR1 is WSHSY and CDR2 is SAAADI. The CDR3 contains 15 residues. CDR3 residues: CASSIGRDSNQPQHF. The CDR3 DNA sequence: TGCGCCAGCAGTATTGGACGGGATAGCAATCAGCCCCAGCATTTT.

V and J are TRBV5-1 and TRBJ2-5; D unclear. The germline CDR1 and CDR2 sequences are SGHRS and YFSETQ. V was cut by 0 bases and J by 5 bases, with 11 bases left in between. The CDR3 runs to 14 residues. CDR3: CASSLDGLRETQYF. CDR3 sequence (DNA): TGCGCCAGCAGCTTGGACGGGCTCCGGGAGACCCAGTACTTC.

This chain links TRBV5-5 with TRBJ1-5, with a possible D match to TRBD1 (5 bases). Trimming removed 0 bases at V and 3 bases at J, with 19 bases between. Germline V CDR1 and CDR2: SGHKS, YYEKEE (reference sequence). This CDR3 region has 18 residues. For the CDR3, the DNA is TGTGCCAGCAGCTTGGGTGGTAGGGGAAAGGGCTACAATCAGCCCCAGCATTTT. Its translation is CASSLGGRGKGYNQPQHF.

This clone was seen once. The chain combines TRBV7-2 with TRBJ2-5, with D perhaps TRBD1 (6 bases). Trimming stripped 1 base from V and 2 bases from J, with 17 bases between. In germline, CDR1 is SGHTA, CDR2 FQGNSA. The CDR3 is 17 amino acids. CDR3 nucleotide sequence: TGTGCCAGCAGCTTAGATAGCCTAAACACAGGGCAAGAGACCCAGTACTTC. This translates into CASSLDSLNTGQETQYF.

This sequence joins TRBV19 and TRBJ2-1; perhaps TRBD1 as D (8 bases). V was shortened by 5 bases and J by 0 bases, with 17 bases between the two germline ends. The germline gives CDR1 LNHDA, CDR2 SQIVND (reference sequence). The CDR3 sequence is 17 residues long. CDR3 sequence reads: CASSASTGGGSYNEQFF. The CDR3 coding sequence is TGTGCCAGTAGTGCCTCTACAGGGGGGGGCTCCTACAATGAGCAGTTCTTC.

This sequence joins TRBV19 and TRBJ1-1, with D unclear. In germline, CDR1 is LNHDA, CDR2 SQIVND (reference sequence). V was pared by 0 bases and J by 7 bases, with 9 bases between. This CDR3 region has 13 residues. CDR3 DNA: TGTGCCAGTAGTATAGAGCCCCACGTTGAAGCTTTCTTT. It encodes CASSIEPHVEAFF.

The chain couples TRBV10-1 to TRBJ2-7, with a weak D call TRBD2 (7 bases). The CDR3 loop spans 13 amino acids. Germline CDR1 and CDR2: WNHNN and SYGVQD (reference sequence). The germline V and J ends were trimmed by 10 bases and 5 bases, with 18 bases remaining between them. The CDR3 sequence: CATKGGPGDEQYF. In nucleotides, the CDR3 is TGCGCCACCAAGGGGGGGCCGGGGGACGAGCAGTACTTC.

This clone has a single count. V gene TRBV5-1 combines with J gene TRBJ1-2; tentatively, D is TRBD1 (5 bases). Germline V lookup: CDR1 SGHRS, CDR2 YFSETQ. With 2 bases removed from V and 8 bases from J, the gap between germline ends came to 16 bases. This CDR3 region has 14 residues. CDR3 sequence (DNA): TGCGCCAGCAGCTTTCAGGGACTCAGCGAGGGCTACACCTTC. Translating gives CASSFQGLSEGYTF.

The rearrangement links TRBV6-5 to TRBJ2-7; 9 bases fit TRBD1. CDR3 length: 14 amino acids. The junction had 5 bases not matched to a gene; V was cut back by 0 bases and J by 8 bases. CDR1 is MNHEY and CDR2 is SVGAGI in the germline V gene. The CDR3 reads CASSYSGQGAKQYF. As DNA, the CDR3 is TGTGCCAGCAGTTACTCGGGACAGGGCGCCAAGCAGTACTTC.

The chain carries TRBV29-1 and TRBJ1-2; 12 nucleotides align to TRBD1. The CDR3 covers 16 residues. The V and J ends lost 4 bases and 4 bases, in that order; junction bases with no gene match: 10. CDR1 and CDR2 (germline): SQVTM, ANQGSEA. The CDR3 DNA sequence: TGCAGCGTTGGGGGGACAGGGGGCGCGTCCGGCTATGGCTACACCTTC. Its translation: CSVGGTGGASGYGYTF.

This clone was seen a handful of times. The chain combines TRBV9 with TRBJ1-4; TRBD1 is a possible D gene (6 bases). The CDR3 length is 16 residues. The germline V and J ends were trimmed by 3 bases and 8 bases, with 20 bases remaining between them. Germline lookup yields CDR1 SGDLS and CDR2 YYNGEE. This CDR3 reads CASSGPLRGAGEKLFF. The CDR3 DNA is TGTGCCAGCAGCGGACCCCTCCGGGGGGCTGGAGAAAAACTGTTTTTT. Drawing the rest from reference TRBV9 and TRBJ1-4, the complete variable domain is DSGVTQTPKHLITATGQRVTLRCSPRSGDLSVYWYQQSLDQGLQFLIQYYNGEERAKGNILERFSAQQFPDLHSELNLSSLELGDSALYFCASSGPLRGAGEKLFFGSGTQLSVL.

The rearrangement links TRBV28 to TRBJ2-2, with 10 bases fitting TRBD1. J lost 6 bases, V lost 4 bases, and 14 bases had no gene match. Looked up from germline, CDR1 is MDHEN and CDR2 is SYDVKM. This CDR3 spans 18 amino acids. CDR3: CASSSGQGLMKRAGELFF. The DNA for the CDR3 is TGTGCCAGCAGTTCGGGACAGGGGTTAATGAAGAGGGCCGGGGAGCTGTTTTTT.

The V gene is TRBV7-9, the J gene TRBJ2-7; D call uncertain. V was clipped by 7 bases and J by 2 bases, with 15 bases between them. Germline CDR1 SEHNR, CDR2 FQNEAQ (reference sequence). The CDR3 is 14 residues long. Here the CDR3 reads CASTRQIFPYEQYF. For the CDR3, the DNA is TGTGCCAGCACCCGGCAGATTTTCCCCTACGAGCAGTACTTC.

The gene calls are TRBV2 and TRBJ2-4, with a weak D call TRBD2 (6 bases). The CDR3 has 15 residues. CDR1 is SNHLY and CDR2 is FYNNEI in the germline V gene. The germline V and J ends were trimmed by 6 bases and 6 bases, with 18 bases remaining between them. The CDR3, as DNA: TGTGCCAGCAGCCCGAGGAGGGGTTTATCAAACATTCAGTACTTC. This encodes CASSPRRGLSNIQYF. The complete variable domain, with remaining parts taken from reference TRBV2 and TRBJ2-4, reads EPEVTQTPSHQVTQMGQEVILRCVPISNHLYFYWYRQILGQKVEFLVSFYNNEISEKSEIFDDQFSVERPDGSNFTLKIRSTKLEDSAMYFCASSPRRGLSNIQYFGAGTRLSVL.

The chain uses TRBV5-1 and TRBJ2-1; D possibly matches TRBD1 or TRBD2 (7 bases each). Germline-derived CDR1 and CDR2 are SGHRS and YFSETQ. The CDR3 is 15 amino acids. V was clipped by 3 bases and J by 3 bases, with 13 bases between them. CDR3 DNA sequence: TGCGCCAGCAGCTGGGGAGGGGGCGACTACAATGAGCAGTTCTTC. Its translation: CASSWGGGDYNEQFF.